These T cell receptor beta chains were read from a single sample in a study of cytomegalovirus exposure and HLA in healthy donors. Data came from immunoSEQ multiplex PCR; TCRdb stores just in-frame clones and leaves some out. The data contain 150,000 to 200,000 clones, 80% of them singletons. Sequencing used PBMCs. These receptors were collected from a middle-aged woman in good health and CMV-seronegative. The CDR3 runs from the conserved cysteine through the conserved F or W. D genes are given only for firm matches. Clone sizes are given selectively: once, few, many, or a class where the clone is expanded.

>TRBV7-9|TRBD1|few|TRBJ1-1
CASTSGQGNTEAFF
TGTGCCAGCACCTCCGGACAGGGAAACACTGAAGCTTTCTTT
>TRBV9|TRBD2|-|TRBJ2-3
CASGRGGRGTDTQYF
TGTGCCAGCGGGCGGGGGGGCCGGGGCACAGATACGCAGTATTTT
>TRBV9|TRBD2|-|TRBJ2-1
CASSVRGGPWNEQFF
TGTGCCAGCAGCGTACGGGGGGGGCCGTGGAATGAGCAGTTCTTC
>TRBV9|-|-|TRBJ2-3
CASSPWTTTDTQYF
TGTGCCAGCAGCCCCTGGACTACAACAGATACGCAGTATTTT
>TRBV12-5|TRBD1|-|TRBJ1-6
CASGLAGQGRSPLHF
TGTGCTAGTGGTTTGGCCGGACAGGGCCGTTCACCCCTCCACTTT
>TRBV2|-|-|TRBJ2-7
CATRLAYEQYF
TGTGCCACTAGGTTAGCCTACGAGCAGTACTTC
>TRBV28|-|-|TRBJ2-3
CASSSAQTRPDTQYF
TGTGCCAGCAGTTCGGCACAGACCCGGCCAGATACGCAGTATTTT
>TRBV28|TRBD1|-|TRBJ1-2
CASSLWDREDYGYTF
TGTGCCAGCAGTTTGTGGGACAGGGAGGACTATGGCTACACCTTC
>TRBV29-1|-|-|TRBJ1-3
CSVVGQGRGNTIYF
TGCAGCGTTGTTGGGCAGGGCAGGGGAAACACCATATATTTT
>TRBV7-9|TRBD1|-|TRBJ2-3
CASSLGTGSTDTQYF
TGTGCCAGCAGTCTCGGGACAGGGTCCACAGATACGCAGTATTTT
>TRBV30|-|-|TRBJ1-2
CAWSVPAGRGYGYTF
TGTGCCTGGAGTGTCCCGGCGGGGCGGGGCTATGGCTACACCTTC
>TRBV6-5|-|-|TRBJ1-1
CASSYMIGGTEAFF
TGTGCCAGCAGTTACATGATAGGGGGCACTGAAGCTTTCTTT
>TRBV9|TRBD2|-|TRBJ2-5
CASSVGTSGGAKETQYF
TGTGCCAGCAGCGTAGGTACTAGCGGGGGGGCCAAAGAGACCCAGTACTTC
>TRBV9|TRBD1|-|TRBJ1-2
CASRAGTGVSGYTF
TGTGCCAGCAGGGCCGGGACAGGGGTAAGTGGCTACACCTTC
>TRBV11-1|-|few|TRBJ2-3
CASSSRYADTQYF
TGTGCCAGCAGCTCCAGATATGCAGATACGCAGTATTTT
>TRBV5-6|-|-|TRBJ2-7
CASSLTSYEQYF
TGTGCCAGCAGCTTGACTAGCTACGAGCAGTACTTC
>TRBV19|TRBD2|-|TRBJ2-1
CASSAGTSSYNEQFF
TGTGCCAGTAGTGCCGGGACTAGCTCCTACAATGAGCAGTTCTTC
>TRBV7-9|-|-|TRBJ2-7
CASSPSRSYEQYF
TGTGCCAGCAGCCCGAGCCGCTCCTACGAGCAGTACTTC
>TRBV19|-|-|TRBJ2-2
CASSIRRGFTGELFF
TGTGCCAGTAGTATAAGGAGAGGGTTCACCGGGGAGCTGTTTTTT
>TRBV7-2|TRBD1|-|TRBJ1-3
CASSLGGQGVSGNTIYF
TGTGCCAGCAGCTTAGGGGGACAGGGGGTTTCTGGAAACACCATATATTTT
>TRBV6-5|-|-|TRBJ1-5
CASSYYGSNQPQHF
TGTGCCAGCAGTTACTACGGTAGCAATCAGCCCCAGCATTTT
>TRBV6-4|TRBD1|-|TRBJ1-2
CASSAGGQGYGYTF
TGTGCCAGCAGTGCTGGGGGACAGGGTTACGGCTACACCTTC
>TRBV4-3|TRBD2|-|TRBJ2-3
CASSQDTGGPTDTQYF
TGCGCCAGCAGCCAAGATACGGGAGGGCCGACAGATACGCAGTATTTT
>TRBV1|-|-|TRBJ1-4
CTSSQDRGRGEKLFF
TGCACCAGCAGCCAAGATCGAGGGAGAGGTGAAAAACTGTTTTTT
>TRBV4-3|TRBD1|-|TRBJ2-1
CASSQDRGHEQFF
TGCGCCAGCAGCCAGGACAGGGGCCATGAGCAGTTCTTC
>TRBV5-4|TRBD1|-|TRBJ2-6
CASRSRDSMGANVLTF
TGTGCCAGCAGGTCTCGGGACAGTATGGGGGCCAACGTCCTGACTTTC
>TRBV29-1|-|-|TRBJ1-1
CSALDPNTEAFF
TGCAGCGCCCTAGACCCGAACACTGAAGCTTTCTTT